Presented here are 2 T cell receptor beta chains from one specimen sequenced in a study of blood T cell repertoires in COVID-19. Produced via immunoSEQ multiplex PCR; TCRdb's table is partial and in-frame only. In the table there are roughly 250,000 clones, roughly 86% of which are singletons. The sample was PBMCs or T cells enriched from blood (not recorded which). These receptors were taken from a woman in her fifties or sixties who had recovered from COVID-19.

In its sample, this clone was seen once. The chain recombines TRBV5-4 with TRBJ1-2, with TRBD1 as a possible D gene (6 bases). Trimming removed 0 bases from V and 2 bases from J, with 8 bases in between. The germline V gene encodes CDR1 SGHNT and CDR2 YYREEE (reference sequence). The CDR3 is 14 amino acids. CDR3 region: CASSLGGTNYGYTF. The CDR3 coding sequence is TGTGCCAGCAGCTTGGGGGGGACAAACTATGGCTACACCTTC.

CDR3 nucleotides: TGTGCCAGCTCACCACTTGGGACAGGGGCCTACGAGCAGTACTTC. This codes for CASSPLGTGAYEQYF. The genes are TRBV18 and TRBJ2-7; 10 bases are shared with TRBD1. Trimming cost V 1 base and J 2 bases; bases outside gene matches: 2. Germline values: CDR1 KGHSH, CDR2 LQKENI. The CDR3 spans 15 residues.